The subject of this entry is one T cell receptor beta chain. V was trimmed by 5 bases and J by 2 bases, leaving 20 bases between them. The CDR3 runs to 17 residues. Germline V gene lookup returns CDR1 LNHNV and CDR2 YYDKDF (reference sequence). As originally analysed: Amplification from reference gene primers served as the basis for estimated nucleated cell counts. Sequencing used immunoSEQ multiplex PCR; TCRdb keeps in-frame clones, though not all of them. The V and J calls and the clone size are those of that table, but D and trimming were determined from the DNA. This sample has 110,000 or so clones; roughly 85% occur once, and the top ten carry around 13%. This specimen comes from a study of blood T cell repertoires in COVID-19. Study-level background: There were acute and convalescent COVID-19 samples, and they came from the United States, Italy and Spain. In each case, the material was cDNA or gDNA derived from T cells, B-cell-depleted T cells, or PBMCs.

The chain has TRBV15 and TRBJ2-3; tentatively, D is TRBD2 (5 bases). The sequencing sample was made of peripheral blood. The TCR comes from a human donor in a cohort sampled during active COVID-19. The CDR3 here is CATSPERWALNTDTQYF. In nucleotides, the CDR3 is TGTGCCACCAGCCCAGAGCGGTGGGCTCTAAACACAGATACGCAGTATTTT.